The rows below give T cell receptor beta chains drawn from one sample of a study of cytomegalovirus exposure and HLA in healthy donors. Profiling relied on immunoSEQ multiplex PCR, and the TCRdb table lists in-frame clones only, not all of them. Recorded for this sample: about 160,000 clones. Sample: PBMCs. These receptors were taken from a woman aged 45-65 years in good health and CMV-seronegative. Each CDR3 is given with its conserved first and last residue. The D gene is left open where the match is weak.

j_call cdr3_length v_call d_call cdr3_nt cdr3_aa
TRBJ2-3 14 TRBV10-3 NA TGTGCCAATAGTAGGCAGGGTGATAACGAGCCGCAGTATTTT CANSRQGDNEPQYF
TRBJ2-7 16 TRBV27 TRBD2 TGTGCCAGCAGTCCTAGGACTAGCGGGGAACTATACGAGCAGTACTTC CASSPRTSGELYEQYF
TRBJ2-3 13 TRBV30 NA TGTGCCTGGACTATGACGGGGTCGGATACGCAGTATTTT CAWTMTGSDTQYF
TRBJ2-7 15 TRBV7-9 NA TGTGCCAGCAGCACCCACGGGACACCAAACTACGAGCAGTACTTC CASSTHGTPNYEQYF
TRBJ1-2 16 TRBV7-2 TRBD1 TGTGCCAGCAGCCCCGCCGGACAGGGACACCTCTATGGCTACACCTTC CASSPAGQGHLYGYTF
TRBJ2-1 14 TRBV7-3 NA TGTGCCAGCAGCTTAACGAGCGACGTGTATGAGCAGTTCTTC CASSLTSDVYEQFF
TRBJ1-4 17 TRBV5-1 NA TGCGCCAGCAGCTTGGATCGCGACAGCATACATAATGAAAAACTGTTTTTT CASSLDRDSIHNEKLFF
TRBJ2-7 19 TRBV28 NA TGTGCCAGCAGTTTTACCCCCTATGACGGCGGGTGGAGCTCCTACGAGCAGTACTTC CASSFTPYDGGWSSYEQYF
TRBJ1-4 14 TRBV9 NA TGTGCCAGCAGCGTAAGAGGGACTAATGAAAAACTGTTTTTT CASSVRGTNEKLFF
TRBJ1-2 12 TRBV5-4 NA TGTGCCAGCAGCTTGGAGGGGCTGGGCTACACCTTC CASSLEGLGYTF
TRBJ1-6 13 TRBV7-9 NA TGTGCCAGCAGCTTAGATCAGAATTCACCCCTCCACTTT CASSLDQNSPLHF
TRBJ1-6 14 TRBV6-1 NA TGTGCCAGCTCACCCGACAGGTATAATTCACCCCTCCACTTT CASSPDRYNSPLHF
TRBJ1-3 16 TRBV5-6 NA TGTGCCAGCAGCATGACAGGCCTCCTCTCTGGAAACACCATATATTTT CASSMTGLLSGNTIYF
TRBJ2-1 15 TRBV5-1 NA TGCGCCAGCAGCTTGGACGACTCACCCTACAATGAGCAGTTCTTC CASSLDDSPYNEQFF
TRBJ2-7 15 TRBV7-6 NA TGTGCCAGCAGCAGCAGACAGGGAGGTGACGGCGAGCAGTACTTC CASSSRQGGDGEQYF
TRBJ2-7 14 TRBV7-2 NA TGTGCCAGCAGCTTAAACAGCAGGGCCTACGAGCAGTACTTC CASSLNSRAYEQYF
TRBJ2-7 11 TRBV30 NA TGTGCCTGGAAAAACAGCTACGAGCAGTACTTC CAWKNSYEQYF